Each of the 9 T cell receptor beta chains below was sequenced from the same sample in a study of blood T cell repertoires in COVID-19. Produced via immunoSEQ multiplex PCR; TCRdb's table is partial and in-frame only. Of roughly 100,000 clones in the sample, 81% were seen once. The source material was peripheral blood. The receptors shown here come from a man aged 80 or over with COVID-19, enrolled during active disease.

This clone was counted between two and nine times. In DNA form, the CDR3 reads TGTGCCAGCAGCTTGGTCCGGCAGGGGCTTGGAAACACCATATATTTT. Amino acids: CASSLVRQGLGNTIYF. The chain has TRBV5-8 and TRBJ1-3, with TRBD1 as a possible D gene (6 bases). The CDR3 consists of 16 residues. From germline, CDR1 is SGHTS and CDR2 YDEGEE. The V end lost 0 bases, the J end lost 3 bases, and 13 bases lay between the germline ends.

This chain uses TRBV12-5 with TRBJ1-6; a possible D gene is TRBD1 (5 bases). V was cut by 0 bases and J by 9 bases, with 18 bases left in between. The CDR3 extends over 17 amino acids. Germline V lookup: CDR1 LGHNT, CDR2 FRNRAP. The CDR3 region has the DNA TGTGCTAGTGGTTTGGTACATGGCGGCAGGGCCCCTTCACCCCTCCACTTT. Amino acid sequence: CASGLVHGGRAPSPLHF.

V and J are TRBV7-9 and TRBJ2-5; 9 positions agree with TRBD2. CDR1 SEHNR and CDR2 FQNEAQ come from the germline V gene (reference sequence). There are 16 residues in the CDR3. Trimming took 1 base from V and 3 from J; bases not matched to a gene: 6. DNA of the CDR3: TGTGCCAGCAGCTTAGGTAGCGGGAGCTCGGAAGAGACCCAGTACTTC. Its translation: CASSLGSGSSEETQYF.

This sequence joins TRBV4-2 and TRBJ1-5; D gene uncertain. Between the trimmed V and J ends, which lost 0 bases and 0 bases, there was a span of 9 bases. Per germline, CDR1 LGHNA and CDR2 YNFKEQ. CDR3 size: 16 residues. Here the CDR3 DNA reads TGTGCCAGCAGCCAAGAAACAGCACTTAGCAATCAGCCCCAGCATTTT. Translated: CASSQETALSNQPQHF.

The chain recombines TRBV4-3 with TRBJ2-1; D possibly corresponds to TRBD1 (7 bases). Between the trimmed V and J ends, which lost 2 bases and 0 bases, there was a span of 20 bases. The germline CDR1 and CDR2 sequences are LGHNA and YSLEER. The CDR3 is 19 amino acids. This CDR3 is CASSQRRDSGFSSYNEQFF. CDR3 nucleotides: TGCGCCAGCAGCCAACGGCGGGACAGTGGTTTTAGCTCCTACAATGAGCAGTTCTTC.

A single count supports this clone. The chain is built from TRBV11-2 and TRBJ2-3; 8 nucleotides agree with TRBD2. Germline V gene lookup returns CDR1 SGHAT and CDR2 FQNNGV. This CDR3 is 14 amino acids long. V shed 9 bases and J 4 bases; nucleotides not matched to a gene: 9. CDR3: CASSPRGGADTQYF. In DNA form, the CDR3 reads TGTGCCAGTTCTCCCCGGGGGGGGGCAGATACGCAGTATTTT.

The CDR3 DNA sequence: TGTGCCACCAGCGCAAGCGGGAGTATCTACGAGCAGTACTTC. As protein: CATSASGSIYEQYF. The J gene is TRBJ2-7, the V gene TRBV15, with TRBD2 matching over 8 bases. The germline V gene encodes CDR1 LNHNV and CDR2 YYDKDF (reference sequence). The V segment lost 5 bases and the J segment 3 bases; nucleotides outside the gene matches: 6. This CDR3 has 14 residues.

The V gene is TRBV19, the J gene TRBJ2-7, with a tentative D call TRBD2 (5 bases). Germline CDR1 is LNHDA and CDR2 is SQIVND (reference sequence). The CDR3 has 15 residues. With 3 bases removed from V and 1 base from J, the gap between germline ends came to 13 bases. In DNA, the CDR3 is TGTGCCAGTAGTATGGCGGAGGATTCATCCTACGAGCAGTACTTC. Its translation is CASSMAEDSSYEQYF.

The chain has TRBV11-3 and TRBJ2-1; the match to TRBD2 covers 8 bases. Germline assignment: CDR1 SGHNT and CDR2 YENEEA. Trimming cost V 5 bases and J 9 bases; bases outside gene matches: 6. This CDR3 is 13 amino acids long. The CDR3 protein is CASSPYRGGEQFF. CDR3 DNA: TGTGCCAGCAGCCCGTACCGGGGGGGTGAGCAGTTCTTC.